This is a list of T cell receptor beta chains from one sample in a study of identifying expanded T cells in peripheral blood. This table comes from immunoSEQ multiplex PCR, and its TCRdb copy is limited to in-frame clones, with some not included. The repertoire includes some 100,000 clones, around nine tenths of them detected once, and roughly 15% sits in the top ten. The sequenced sample consisted of blood. These receptors originate from a person aged 18 to 75 in good health. CDR3s include the opening cysteine and the closing phenylalanine or tryptophan.

V gene	J gene	CDR3 length	CDR3 protein
TRBV4-2	TRBJ2-3	15	CASSQGGGDTDTQYF
TRBV6-5	TRBJ1-6	15	CASSYSWKGGSPLHF
TRBV7-2	TRBJ2-1	16	CASSLDPGQGADEQFF
TRBV13	TRBJ1-4	19	CASSSGRGGSGTGGNGLFF
TRBV11-3	TRBJ2-5	18	CASSYSSTSGGYQETQYF
TRBV4-3	TRBJ2-7	16	CASSQAGTSGVYEQYF
TRBV6-4	TRBJ2-7	13	CASSAQGSREQYF
TRBV5-4	TRBJ2-2	15	CASSLYRQGLGELFF
TRBV13	TRBJ1-3	16	CASSPQPGRDGNTIYF
TRBV2	TRBJ2-3	13	CASSDPPRDTQYF
TRBV7-2	TRBJ2-2	15	CASSTGGAGTGELFF
TRBV19	TRBJ2-1	13	CASSIGGPFEQFF
TRBV18	TRBJ2-7	14	CASSKRDRDYEQYF
TRBV27	TRBJ2-3	18	CASSFFSPGTGSTDTQYF
TRBV19	TRBJ1-2	13	CASSRGQGNGYTF
TRBV19	TRBJ2-5	12	CASSPSTETQYF
TRBV9	TRBJ1-2	12	CASSVTDSYFTF
TRBV5-8	TRBJ1-1	16	CASSLVGNLLNTEAFF
TRBV11-2	TRBJ1-1	13	CASSPQLGTEAFF
TRBV30	TRBJ2-7	15	CAWSVEMKGIYEQYF
TRBV7-2	TRBJ2-3	18	CASSPRRAGGDSTDTQYF
TRBV11-3	TRBJ2-1	18	CASSLDQGGTTSYNEQFF
TRBV5-1	TRBJ1-1	15	CASSLAYGARREAFF
TRBV29-1	TRBJ2-5	17	CSVRGRPGQGGQETQYF
TRBV4-1	TRBJ2-7	16	CASSQDSGQGVGEQYF
TRBV18	TRBJ2-5	17	CASSPTPGQGGAETQYF
TRBV27	TRBJ1-1	15	CASSLGWGPNTEAFF
TRBV7-9	TRBJ2-7	16	CASSLGTAGGRDEQYF
TRBV18	TRBJ1-2	18	CASSPNSGAKSTNYGYTF
TRBV4-3	TRBJ2-4	14	CASSQVQGAHIQYF
TRBV15	TRBJ1-4	14	CATSSLGAGEKLFF
TRBV5-4	TRBJ2-7	15	CASTVTTGGPYEQYF
TRBV25-1	TRBJ1-5	13	CASSENDNQPQHF
TRBV10-2	TRBJ2-2	13	CASRVPRTGELFF
TRBV14	TRBJ2-5	18	CASSQDRTSGGYQETQYF
TRBV19	TRBJ2-5	16	CASSIGGTGGGKTQYF
TRBV27	TRBJ2-1	17	CASSPRLAGASYNEQFF
TRBV10-2	TRBJ2-7	14	CASCITGGSYEQYF
TRBV19	TRBJ2-3	15	CASSILRDSRDTQYF
TRBV7-2	TRBJ1-3	16	CASSPALPISGNTIYF
TRBV11-2	TRBJ2-3	12	CASRPFTDTQYF
TRBV5-1	TRBJ2-7	17	CASSYTGSGDSSYEQYF
TRBV30	TRBJ1-2	11	CAWSTGGDHRF
TRBV2	TRBJ1-3	14	CASSARGTGNTIYF
TRBV27	TRBJ2-6	13	CASSSAGANVLTF
TRBV28	TRBJ1-5	13	CASSVMGPRPQHF